The 32 T cell receptor beta chains below all came from one sample that was sequenced in a study of CD8 T cells in ankylosing spondylitis. TCRdb re-called the 5' RACE reads through MiXCR, storing one row per CDR3 protein. The data contain roughly 120,000 distinct CDR3 sequences, over 6% of them seen just once; the ten biggest clones take up 12%. Specimen: blood, either unsorted or a sorted T cell fraction (not recorded which). The receptors derive from a male donor with ankylosing spondylitis or in good health (not recorded which).

This clonotype was counted many times. This rearrangement joins TRBV7-2 to TRBJ1-5; D is uncertain. Germline V lookup: CDR1 SGHTA, CDR2 FQGNSA. V lost 4 bases to trimming and J lost 11 bases, with 18 bases between them. This CDR3 spans 14 amino acids. In nucleotides, the CDR3 is TGTGCCAGCAGCTCCATCTCGGGTGGATGGACCCAGCATTTT. It is translated as CASSSISGGWTQHF.

Many counts were recorded for this clonotype. J is TRBJ2-1 and V is TRBV6-2 or TRBV6-3; 10 bases are a match to TRBD2. V trimming: 0 bases; J trimming: 3 bases; junction bases outside the gene matches: 5. Germline V CDR1 and CDR2: MNHEY, SVGEGT. The CDR3 consists of 17 residues. CDR3 coding DNA: TGTGCCAGCAGTTACTCCCCGCTAGCGGGGGTCTACAATGAGCAGTTCTTC. This encodes CASSYSPLAGVYNEQFF.

This clonotype has a count of ten or more. The chain recombines TRBV7-2 with TRBJ2-1; the D is unclear. The CDR3 is 13 amino acids. In germline, CDR1 is SGHTA, CDR2 FQGNSA. V lost 2 bases, J lost 7 bases, and 9 bases lay in between. CDR3 protein: CASSLNMGNEQFF. The CDR3 DNA is TGTGCCAGCAGCTTAAACATGGGGAATGAGCAGTTCTTC.

This clonotype was detected ten times or more. V and J are TRBV7-6 and TRBJ2-5; D call uncertain. V lost 1 base and J lost 4, with 7 bases in between. Germline V gene sequence: CDR1 SGHVS, CDR2 FNYEAQ. CDR3 length equals 13 residues. The CDR3 region is CASSLGPSETQYF. In DNA, the CDR3 is TGTGCCAGCAGCTTAGGGCCCTCAGAGACCCAGTACTTC. Together with reference TRBV7-6 and TRBJ2-5, the CDR3 gives the full variable domain: GAGVSQSPRYKVTKRGQDVALRCDPISGHVSLYWYRQALGQGPEFLTYFNYEAQQDKSGLPNDRFSAERPEGSISTLTIQRTEQRDSAMYRCASSLGPSETQYFGPGTRLLVL.

This clonotype was observed many times. V is TRBV11-1 and J is TRBJ2-2, with D possibly matching TRBD1 (5 bases). The V gene lost 0 bases and the J gene lost 6 bases, with 11 bases spanning the gap. The CDR3 extends over 15 amino acids. Germline CDR1 and CDR2: SGHAT and FQDESV (reference sequence). The CDR3 reads CASSLAGQGAGELFF. CDR3 sequence (DNA): TGTGCCAGCAGCTTAGCCGGACAAGGGGCCGGGGAGCTGTTTTTT.

This clonotype was seen ten or more times. The rearrangement links TRBV7-9 to TRBJ1-4; a possible D gene is TRBD1 (6 bases). V was clipped by 1 base and J by 5 bases, with 14 bases between them. CDR3 length equals 16 residues. Germline V gene sequence: CDR1 SEHNR, CDR2 FQNEAQ (reference sequence). CDR3 residues: CASSLEDWGRNEKLFF. The DNA of the CDR3 is TGTGCCAGCAGCTTAGAAGATTGGGGGCGGAATGAAAAACTGTTTTTT.

This clonotype was seen at least ten times. The rearrangement uses TRBV20-1 and TRBJ1-4; 7 bases are shared with TRBD1. The V gene's germline CDR1 is DFQATT and CDR2 SNEGSKA (reference sequence). Trimming took 3 bases from V and 6 from J; bases not matched to a gene: 4. The CDR3 runs to 13 residues. CDR3 in DNA: TGCAGTGCTAGGGACAGGCGATATGAAAAACTGTTTTTT. Protein sequence: CSARDRRYEKLFF.

The chain combines TRBV5-1 with TRBJ1-1; D is ambiguous. The ends were cut back, 8 bases at V and 0 bases at J, with 8 bases in the middle. The CDR3 is 12 amino acids. The germline V gene has CDR1 SGHRS and CDR2 YFSETQ. As DNA, the CDR3 is TGCGCCAGTGGGCAGTTGAACACTGAAGCTTTCTTT. This sequence encodes CASGQLNTEAFF. Full variable domain (remainder filled in from reference TRBV5-1 and TRBJ1-1): KAGVTQTPRYLIKTRGQQVTLSCSPISGHRSVSWYQQTPGQGLQFLFEYFSETQRNKGNFPGRFSGRQFSNSRSEMNVSTLELGDSALYLCASGQLNTEAFFGQGTRLTVV.

This clonotype was seen many times. The chain carries TRBV9 and TRBJ2-5, with TRBD2 matching 12 bases. The CDR3 runs to 14 residues. CDR1 SGDLS and CDR2 YYNGEE come from the germline V gene. V was pared by 4 bases and J by 5 bases, with 3 bases of the junction left unmatched. This CDR3 reads CASSPGTSGETQYF. CDR3 coding DNA: TGTGCCAGCAGCCCCGGGACTAGCGGGGAGACCCAGTACTTC.

In its sample, this clonotype was seen many times. In DNA, the CDR3 is TGCAGCGCCGGTACCAGGACGAACACCGGGGAGCTGTTTTTT. It translates to CSAGTRTNTGELFF. The rearrangement links TRBV29-1 to TRBJ2-2; no clear D gene. The V gene's germline CDR1 is SQVTM and CDR2 ANQGSEA. This CDR3 has 14 residues. V was clipped by 7 bases and J by 0 bases, with 12 bases between them.

In its sample, this clonotype was seen many times. Written as DNA, the CDR3 is TGTGCCAGCAGCCTACGGGCGGCAGGGATATTCAATGAGCAGTTCTTC. Translating gives CASSLRAAGIFNEQFF. The V gene is TRBV7-9, the J gene TRBJ2-1; a possible D gene is TRBD1 (5 bases). The CDR3 contains 16 residues. Germline V gene data show CDR1 as SEHNR and CDR2 as FQNEAQ (reference sequence). V dropped 5 bases and J dropped 6 bases, with 20 bases sitting between them.

At least ten counts were recorded for this clonotype. This chain uses TRBV6-4 with TRBJ1-1; maybe TRBD1 (5 bases). The germline gives CDR1 MRHNA, CDR2 SNTAGT. This CDR3 has 14 residues. Trimming left V 7 bases short and J 1 base short, with 13 bases between. The CDR3 reads CASKNRDGNTEAFF. Here the CDR3 DNA reads TGTGCCAGCAAGAACCGGGACGGGAACACTGAAGCTTTCTTT.

This clonotype was observed many times. The rearrangement links TRBV11-1 to TRBJ2-1, with D possibly being TRBD2 (6 bases). V was cut by 5 bases and J by 9 bases, with 17 bases left in between. Germline V CDR1 and CDR2: SGHAT, FQDESV (reference sequence). This CDR3 spans 14 amino acids. This CDR3 reads CASSRRGGESEQFF. In DNA, the CDR3 is TGTGCCAGCAGCCGGCGGGGTGGGGAGAGTGAGCAGTTCTTC.

In this sample, this clonotype turned up a few times. This rearrangement joins TRBV5-1 to TRBJ1-1; D is perhaps TRBD1 (6 bases). The germline V gene encodes CDR1 SGHRS and CDR2 YFSETQ. CDR3 length: 11 amino acids. V was clipped by 4 bases and J by 12 bases, with 13 bases between them. CDR3 protein: CASSGAGDTFF. In DNA, the CDR3 is TGCGCCAGCAGCGGGGCGGGGGACACTTTCTTT.

This clonotype has at least ten counts. This chain joins TRBV12-3 or TRBV12-4 and TRBJ2-7; 7 nucleotides line up with TRBD1. Trimming took 4 bases from V and 7 from J; bases not matched to a gene: 7. This CDR3 is built from 13 residues. The CDR3 DNA is TGTGCCAGCAGTTCACAGGGGTTTGGGGAGCAGTACTTC. As protein: CASSSQGFGEQYF.

This clonotype was seen many times. CDR3 sequence reads: CASSQGDRGKYNEQFF. Here the CDR3 DNA reads TGCGCCAGCAGCCAAGGGGACAGAGGGAAATACAATGAGCAGTTCTTC. The chain uses TRBV4-1 and TRBJ2-1; 7 positions agree with TRBD1. The CDR3 runs 16 residues. The germline CDR1 and CDR2 sequences are MGHRA and YSYEKL. Unmatched junction bases numbered 7, after V lost 1 base and J lost 4 bases.

This clonotype was counted ten times or more. The chain joins TRBV7-2 to TRBJ1-4, with 7 bases lining up with TRBD1. With 4 bases clipped from V and 2 bases from J, the junction kept 7 bases outside the gene matches. Germline V lookup: CDR1 SGHTA, CDR2 FQGNSA. The CDR3 covers 16 residues. CDR3 sequence (DNA): TGTGCCAGCAGCTCAGGGGGAAGGTCGACTAATGAAAAACTGTTTTTT. Translation: CASSSGGRSTNEKLFF.

There are many counts of this clonotype. V gene TRBV29-1 combines with J gene TRBJ2-3; the D is unclear. The CDR3 has 13 amino acids. Trimming left V 3 bases short and J 3 bases short, with 10 bases between. Germline V lookup: CDR1 SQVTM, CDR2 ANQGSEA. This CDR3 reads CSVDGTGTDTQYF. In nucleotides, the CDR3 is TGCAGCGTTGATGGAACCGGGACAGATACGCAGTATTTT.

The sample holds many counts of this clonotype. The chain is built from TRBV5-1 and TRBJ2-1; TRBD1 is a possible D gene (6 bases). The ends were cut back, 2 bases at V and 4 bases at J, with 10 bases in the middle. The CDR3 has 14 amino acids. Germline V gene data show CDR1 as SGHRS and CDR2 as YFSETQ. As DNA, the CDR3 is TGCGCCAGCAGCTTAGGGGGACCGTACAATGAGCAGTTCTTC. Protein sequence: CASSLGGPYNEQFF.

This clonotype was seen many times. V gene TRBV5-1 combines with J gene TRBJ2-2, with 8 nucleotides matching TRBD2. The germline V gene encodes CDR1 SGHRS and CDR2 YFSETQ. The CDR3 loop spans 14 amino acids. Unmatched junction bases numbered 6, after V lost 4 bases and J lost 7 bases. The CDR3 region is CASSLGGAGGELFF. The CDR3 DNA is TGCGCCAGCAGCCTCGGGGGGGCTGGCGGGGAGCTGTTTTTT.

There are many counts of this clonotype. V usage is TRBV30 and J usage is TRBJ1-4; D is ambiguous. The germline gives CDR1 GTSNPN, CDR2 SVGIG (reference sequence). V was pared by 2 bases and J by 0 bases, with 10 bases between. The CDR3 length is 15 residues. The CDR3 here is CAWSSWDATNEKLFF. In DNA, the CDR3 is TGTGCCTGGAGTAGTTGGGATGCAACTAATGAAAAACTGTTTTTT.

This clonotype appeared many times. The chain links TRBV3-1 to TRBJ2-5, with a possible D match to TRBD1 (5 bases). Trimming cost V 4 bases and J 3 bases, with 15 bases left between them. The CDR3 sequence is 15 residues long. The germline V gene has CDR1 LGHDT and CDR2 YNNKEL (reference sequence). This chain's CDR3 is CASSLSSGREETQYF. The CDR3 coding sequence is TGTGCCAGCAGCCTATCTTCAGGGCGAGAAGAGACCCAGTACTTC.

This clonotype was found many times. The chain employs TRBV14 and TRBJ2-2; TRBD2 agrees at 9 bases. Trimming removed 1 base from V and 5 bases from J; junction bases left unmatched: 2. The CDR3 extends over 15 amino acids. CDR1 SGHDN and CDR2 FVKESK come from the germline V gene. CDR3 in amino acids: CASSQVAGVTGELFF. The CDR3 bases are TGTGCCAGCAGCCAAGTAGCGGGGGTTACCGGGGAGCTGTTTTTT.

This clonotype has at least ten counts. This sequence joins TRBV29-1 and TRBJ2-7; D may be TRBD2 (6 bases). V dropped 5 bases and J dropped 3 bases, with 14 bases sitting between them. The CDR3 spans 13 residues. CDR1 SQVTM and CDR2 ANQGSEA come from the germline V gene. DNA of the CDR3: TGCAGCGTTCAGGGACTGAGGGACTACGAGCAGTACTTC. Its translation is CSVQGLRDYEQYF.

This clonotype was counted ten times or more. This sequence joins TRBV2 and TRBJ1-3, with a possible D match to TRBD1 (5 bases). Trimming stripped 1 base from V and 3 bases from J, with 10 bases between. Germline CDR1 reads SNHLY; CDR2 reads FYNNEI. CDR3 length equals 15 residues. CDR3 residues: CASSEGERGGNTIYF. CDR3 coding DNA: TGTGCCAGCAGTGAAGGAGAGAGGGGTGGAAACACCATATATTTT. The whole variable domain, remainder taken from reference TRBV2 and TRBJ1-3, is EPEVTQTPSHQVTQMGQEVILRCVPISNHLYFYWYRQILGQKVEFLVSFYNNEISEKSEIFDDQFSVERPDGSNFTLKIRSTKLEDSAMYFCASSEGERGGNTIYFGEGSWLTVV.

This clonotype was recorded at least ten times. The CDR3 nucleotides read TGCGCCAGCAGCGCAGGGACGTCGAGCACTGAAGCTTTCTTT. It translates to CASSAGTSSTEAFF. The chain is built from TRBV5-1 and TRBJ1-1, with D possibly being TRBD1 (5 bases). V gave up 4 bases and J gave up 4 bases, with 14 bases separating them. This CDR3 region has 14 residues. CDR1 SGHRS and CDR2 YFSETQ come from the germline V gene. Full variable domain (remainder filled in from reference TRBV5-1 and TRBJ1-1): KAGVTQTPRYLIKTRGQQVTLSCSPISGHRSVSWYQQTPGQGLQFLFEYFSETQRNKGNFPGRFSGRQFSNSRSEMNVSTLELGDSALYLCASSAGTSSTEAFFGQGTRLTVV.

This clonotype was recorded a few times. CDR3 in amino acids: CASSLEYRGPVSPLHF. CDR3 nucleotide sequence: TGCGCCAGCAGCTTGGAATACAGGGGGCCGGTGTCACCCCTCCACTTT. The chain couples TRBV5-1 to TRBJ1-6; TRBD1 matches at 9 bases. Germline-derived CDR1 and CDR2 are SGHRS and YFSETQ. The trim removed 0 bases at V and 10 bases at J, leaving 8 bases unmatched. The CDR3 consists of 16 residues.

The chain links TRBV30 to TRBJ2-5, with unresolved D. Looked up from germline, CDR1 is GTSNPN and CDR2 is SVGIG (reference sequence). This CDR3 has 14 residues. V lost 0 bases and J lost 5, with 13 bases in between. CDR3 in amino acids: CAWSVVAIRETQYF. The CDR3 nucleotides are TGTGCCTGGAGTGTAGTGGCTATCAGGGAGACCCAGTACTTC.

This clonotype came up many times. This sequence joins TRBV11-2 and TRBJ2-1, with D perhaps matching TRBD2 (5 bases). Germline lookup yields CDR1 SGHAT and CDR2 FQNNGV. The ends were cut back, 6 bases at V and 0 bases at J, with 12 bases in the middle. The length of the CDR3 is 15 residues. CDR3 in amino acids: CASRRAGPSYNEQFF. The CDR3, as DNA: TGTGCCAGCAGGAGGGCCGGTCCCTCCTACAATGAGCAGTTCTTC. Using reference TRBV11-2 and TRBJ2-1 for the parts outside the CDR3, the full variable domain is EAGVAQSPRYKIIEKRQSVAFWCNPISGHATLYWYQQILGQGPKLLIQFQNNGVVDDSQLPKDRFSAERLKGVDSTLKIQPAKLEDSAVYLCASRRAGPSYNEQFFGPGTRLTVL.

This clonotype was recorded many times. This chain joins TRBV10-2 and TRBJ2-7, with D unclear. V was trimmed by 0 bases and J by 3 bases, leaving 9 bases between them. The CDR3 consists of 14 residues. CDR1 WSHSY and CDR2 SAAADI come from the germline V gene. This CDR3 is CASSESRRLYEQYF. The CDR3 nucleotides read TGCGCCAGCAGTGAGTCGCGGAGACTCTACGAGCAGTACTTC.

This clonotype has at least ten counts. V is TRBV10-3 and J is TRBJ1-6; no clear D gene. V shed 4 bases and J shed 7 bases, with 11 bases lying between them. Germline CDR1 ENHRY, CDR2 SYGVKD. The CDR3 runs 14 residues. The chain's CDR3 is CAISVGLDNSPLHF. In nucleotides, the CDR3 is TGTGCCATCAGTGTAGGGCTCGACAATTCACCCCTCCACTTT.

This clonotype was counted many times. The chain is built from TRBV5-1 and TRBJ1-1; D ambiguous. CDR1 is SGHRS, CDR2 YFSETQ, per germline. Trimming took 3 bases from V and 8 from J, leaving 17 bases between them. CDR3 size: 14 residues. CDR3 DNA sequence: TGCGCCAGCAGCTCTCAGTGGGGAGGGTCCGAAGCTTTCTTT. Its protein is CASSSQWGGSEAFF.